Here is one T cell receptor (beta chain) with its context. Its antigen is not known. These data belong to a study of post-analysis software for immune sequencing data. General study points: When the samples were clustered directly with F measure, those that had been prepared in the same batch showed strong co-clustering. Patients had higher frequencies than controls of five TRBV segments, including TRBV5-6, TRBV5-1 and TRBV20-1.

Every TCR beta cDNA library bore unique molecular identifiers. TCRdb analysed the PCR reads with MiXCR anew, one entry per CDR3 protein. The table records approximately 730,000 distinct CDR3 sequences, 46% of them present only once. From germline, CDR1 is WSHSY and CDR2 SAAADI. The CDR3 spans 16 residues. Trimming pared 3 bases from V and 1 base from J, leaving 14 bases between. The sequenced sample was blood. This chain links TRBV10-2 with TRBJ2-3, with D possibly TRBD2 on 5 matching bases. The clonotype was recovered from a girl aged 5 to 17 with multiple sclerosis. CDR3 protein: CASSDRREGGTDTQYF. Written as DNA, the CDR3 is TGCGCCAGCAGTGATAGACGGGAAGGCGGCACAGATACGCAGTATTTT.